The 8 T cell receptor beta chains in this list originate from one sample, sequenced in a study of T cells after posttransplantation cyclophosphamide. The data were produced by immunoSEQ multiplex PCR, yet TCRdb's version contains in-frame clones alone and is incomplete. The top ten clones hold 14% to 15% of a sample with about 32,000 clones, around nine tenths of them seen once. The sequenced sample consisted of PBMCs. The receptors derive from a woman aged 40 to 49 with a blood cancer, CMV-positive, and with a related stem cell donor.

The genes are TRBV4-1 and TRBJ1-3; D uncertain. CDR3 length equals 15 residues. Trimming left V 1 base short and J 3 bases short, with 10 bases between. CDR1 and CDR2 (germline): MGHRA, YSYEKL. The CDR3 spells CASSQVPYGGNTIYF. The CDR3 DNA reads TGCGCCAGCAGCCAAGTCCCATACGGTGGAAACACCATATATTTT.

V gene TRBV27 combines with J gene TRBJ1-5; D gene unclear. With 0 bases removed from V and 0 bases from J, the gap between germline ends came to 6 bases. CDR1 and CDR2 (germline): MNHEY, SMNVEV (reference sequence). The CDR3 sequence is 15 residues long. CDR3 DNA sequence: TGTGCCAGCAGTTTATCAGGAGTTAGCAATCAGCCCCAGCATTTT. Protein: CASSLSGVSNQPQHF.

This chain uses TRBV2 with TRBJ2-7; no clear D gene. Germline loops: CDR1 SNHLY, CDR2 FYNNEI. The V end was cut by 7 bases, the J end by 1 base, with 11 bases between. CDR3 length: 13 residues. DNA of the CDR3: TGTGCCAGCATCCGAACGGTATCCTACGAGCAGTACTTC. This codes for CASIRTVSYEQYF.

This clone was detected only once. The chain carries TRBV27 and TRBJ1-2; D might be TRBD1 (6 bases). V lost 0 bases, J lost 3 bases, and 11 bases lay in between. The CDR3 covers 15 residues. Germline loops: CDR1 MNHEY, CDR2 SMNVEV (reference sequence). The CDR3 DNA sequence: TGTGCCAGCAGTTTATCCACACAGGGTGACTATGGCTACACCTTC. Amino acids: CASSLSTQGDYGYTF.

The chain uses TRBV19 and TRBJ1-3; 10 bases agree with TRBD1. CDR3 length: 17 amino acids. Germline values: CDR1 LNHDA, CDR2 SQIVND (reference sequence). V trimming: 3 bases; J trimming: 4 bases; junction bases outside the gene matches: 9. The CDR3 DNA is TGTGCCAGTAGTATCGGGAGACAGGGGGCTACCGGAAACACCATATATTTT. Translated: CASSIGRQGATGNTIYF.

This clone has a single count. The rearrangement joins TRBV5-4 to TRBJ2-1; D is perhaps TRBD1 (5 bases). This CDR3 is built from 15 residues. The germline CDR1 and CDR2 sequences are SGHNT and YYREEE (reference sequence). The V and J ends lost 2 bases and 4 bases respectively, with 13 bases between them. The CDR3 DNA sequence: TGTGCCAGCAGCTTAGACAGACCTGAATACAATGAGCAGTTCTTC. It translates to CASSLDRPEYNEQFF.

V gene TRBV7-9 combines with J gene TRBJ2-3; TRBD2 aligns across 9 bases. Germline CDR1 reads SEHNR; CDR2 reads FQNEAQ (reference sequence). J gave up 2 bases and V 4 bases, and 13 bases lay outside the gene matches. The CDR3 totals 18 residues. The CDR3 region is CASSSDGGSGGDTDTQYF. The CDR3 DNA follows: TGTGCCAGCAGCTCAGACGGTGGTAGCGGGGGAGACACAGATACGCAGTATTTT.

The V and J genes are TRBV15 and TRBJ1-5; TRBD1 agrees at 9 bases. Germline V gene data show CDR1 as LNHNV and CDR2 as YYDKDF (reference sequence). The CDR3 covers 17 residues. V lost 7 bases, J lost 1 base, and 11 bases stayed unmatched. The CDR3 region has the DNA TGTGCCACCAAACAGGGGGCCTCGTTTGGGAGCAATCAGCCCCAGCATTTT. Translating it yields CATKQGASFGSNQPQHF. Full variable domain (rest looked up from reference TRBV15 and TRBJ1-5): DAMVIQNPRYQVTQFGKPVTLSCSQTLNHNVMYWYQQKSSQAPKLLFHYYDKDFNNEADTPDNFQSRRPNTSFCFLDIRSPGLGDTAMYLCATKQGASFGSNQPQHFGDGTRLSIL.